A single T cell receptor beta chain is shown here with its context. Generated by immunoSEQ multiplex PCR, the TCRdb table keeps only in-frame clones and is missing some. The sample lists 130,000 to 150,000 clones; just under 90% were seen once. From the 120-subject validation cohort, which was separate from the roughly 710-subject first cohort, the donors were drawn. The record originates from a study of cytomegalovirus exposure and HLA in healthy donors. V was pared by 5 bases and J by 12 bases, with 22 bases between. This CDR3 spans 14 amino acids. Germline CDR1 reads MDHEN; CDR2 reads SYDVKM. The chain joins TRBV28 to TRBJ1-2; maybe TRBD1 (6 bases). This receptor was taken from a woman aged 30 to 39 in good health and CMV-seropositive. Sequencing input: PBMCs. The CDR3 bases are TGTGCCAGCAGTGCCGGACAGCGCAGAAGCAGGGACACCTTC. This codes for CASSAGQRRSRDTF.